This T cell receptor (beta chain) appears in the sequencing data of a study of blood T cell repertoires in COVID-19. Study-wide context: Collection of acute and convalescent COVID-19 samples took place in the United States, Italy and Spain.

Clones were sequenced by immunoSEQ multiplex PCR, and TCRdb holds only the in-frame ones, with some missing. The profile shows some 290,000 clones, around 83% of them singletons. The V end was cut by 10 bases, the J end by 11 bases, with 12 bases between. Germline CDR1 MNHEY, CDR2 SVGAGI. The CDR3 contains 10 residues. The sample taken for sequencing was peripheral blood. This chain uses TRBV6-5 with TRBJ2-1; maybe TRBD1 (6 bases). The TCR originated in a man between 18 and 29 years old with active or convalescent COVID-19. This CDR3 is CATKQGQQFF. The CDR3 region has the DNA TGTGCCACCAAACAGGGCCAGCAGTTCTTC.